This TCR beta chain stems from a study of T cell clonality in common variable immunodeficiency. Repertoires were generated with immunoSEQ multiplex PCR, while TCRdb's copy carries only in-frame clones and drops some. The specimen has 7,100 or so clones, none found just once. Patients had low serum IgG, IgA and/or IgM and specific antibody deficiency. V dropped 0 bases and J dropped 2 bases, with 12 bases sitting between them. In germline, CDR1 is SGHVS, CDR2 FNYEAQ. The length of the CDR3 is 16 residues. Regarding the study as a whole: The cause of increased CVID clonality remains unclear without subpopulation sequencing. Common variable immunodeficiency TCR beta sequences reportedly had fewer deletions and N-nucleotide insertions. CVID subjects showed higher TCRbeta clonality than healthy controls.

On this clone itself: Its antigen is currently unknown. Coverage ceases 3 residues before the CDR3 finishes, and the germline J gene fills in the end.

Sequencing was done on a sample of peripheral blood mononuclear cells. V gene TRBV7-6 combines with J gene TRBJ2-3; D uncertain. This receptor was obtained from a human donor with common variable immunodeficiency. CDR3 loop: CASSLAPPSSTDTQYF. CDR3 DNA, as far as it was read: TGTGCCAGCAGCTTAGCGCCCCCTAGTTCCACAGATACG.